A selection of T cell receptor beta chains follows, all from one sample in a study of metastatic and nonmetastatic thyroid tumors. TCRdb re-processed the PCR reads through MiXCR. The sample records around 5,000 clones, over 30% being singletons. Sequencing used adjacent normal tissue. These receptors were taken from a female donor with papillary thyroid cancer or a benign thyroid nodule (not recorded which). Some clones in this sample may be carry-over from other donors' samples. CDR3s include the opening cysteine and the closing phenylalanine or tryptophan. A D gene is named only where the DNA matches it firmly. Part of the rows lack a size; the others show once, few, many or a class for expanded clones.

J gene	clone size	D gene	V gene	CDR3 protein	CDR3 DNA
TRBJ2-3	.	TRBD2	TRBV11-1	CASSYSGLAGTDTQYF	TGTGCCAGCAGTTATTCGGGACTAGCGGGCACAGATACGCAGTATTTT
TRBJ2-7	.	.	TRBV6-1	CASSRTASLGYEQYF	TGTGCCAGCAGCCGGACAGCGAGTTTAGGCTACGAGCAGTACTTC
TRBJ2-5	.	.	TRBV20-1	CSARDSDRIGETQYF	TGCAGTGCTAGGGACTCAGACAGGATTGGGGAGACCCAGTACTTC
TRBJ2-7	.	.	TRBV18	CASSPRVSYEQYF	TGTGCCAGCTCACCACGGGTTTCCTACGAGCAGTACTTC
TRBJ1-3	.	.	TRBV7-2	CASSLVSGSGNTIYF	TGTGCCAGCAGCTTAGTGTCCGGCTCTGGAAACACCATATATTTT
TRBJ2-1	.	.	TRBV7-9	CASSSAGSVLQFF	TGTGCCAGCAGTTCTGCAGGGTCGGTGTTGCAGTTCTTC
TRBJ2-7	.	.	TRBV20-1	CSARAPTETYEQYF	TGCAGTGCTAGAGCCCCGACAGAAACCTACGAGCAGTACTTC
TRBJ2-1	.	.	TRBV6-1	CARRPAQVWQFF	TGTGCCAGGAGGCCCGCCCAGGTCTGGCAGTTCTTC
TRBJ2-7	.	.	TRBV20-1	CSGLTLLSYEQYF	TGCAGTGGCTTGACACTTCTCTCCTACGAGCAATACTTC
TRBJ2-7	.	.	TRBV14	CASSPPGWKTYEQYF	TGTGCCAGCAGCCCCCCAGGTTGGAAGACCTACGAGCAGTACTTC
TRBJ1-2	hyperexpanded	TRBD1	TRBV28	CASSYRGRFWGYTF	TGTGCCAGCAGTTACAGGGGGCGATTTTGGGGCTACACCTTC
TRBJ1-4	medium-sized	.	TRBV30	CAWSVELGTNEKLFF	TGTGCCTGGAGTGTGGAACTGGGTACTAATGAAAAACTGTTTTTT
TRBJ2-1	.	TRBD2	TRBV20-1	CSANRGLADYNEQFF	TGCAGTGCTAATCGGGGACTAGCGGATTACAATGAGCAGTTCTTC
TRBJ1-2	.	.	TRBV2	CASSKLHPGVGAGYTF	TGTGCCAGCAGCAAACTCCATCCCGGAGTGGGAGCTGGCTACACCTTC
TRBJ2-1	.	.	TRBV2	CASLRDPRNEQFF	TGTGCCAGCCTCAGGGACCCTAGGAATGAGCAGTTCTTC
TRBJ2-1	medium-sized	.	TRBV7-6	CASRPAGGGNNEQFF	TGTGCCAGCAGGCCAGCAGGAGGCGGGAACAATGAGCAGTTCTTC
TRBJ2-7	few	TRBD1	TRBV20-1	CSARGPTGRAYEQYF	TGCAGTGCTAGGGGCCCGACAGGGCGAGCCTACGAGCAGTACTTC
TRBJ1-6	large	TRBD1	TRBV3-1	CASSQPQGAYNSPLHF	TGTGCCAGCAGCCAGCCCCAGGGGGCGTATAATTCACCCCTCCACTTT
TRBJ1-2	few	TRBD1	TRBV6-2/TRBV6-3	CASNPGTGVGYTF	TGTGCCAGCAACCCCGGGACAGGGGTCGGCTACACCTTC
TRBJ1-2	few	.	TRBV6-1	CASSEGYCYTF	TGTGCCAGCAGTGAAGGCTATTGCTACACCTTC
TRBJ1-5	.	TRBD1	TRBV11-2	CASSFRGDSNQPQHF	TGTGCCAGCAGCTTCAGGGGGGATAGCAATCAGCCCCAGCATTTT
TRBJ2-1	medium-sized	TRBD2	TRBV9	CASSIRGVGNEQFF	TGTGCCAGCAGCATACGGGGGGTGGGCAATGAGCAGTTCTTC
TRBJ1-1	.	.	TRBV11-1	CASRLGISGQFTEESFF	TGTGCCAGCAGATTAGGGATATCCGGACAGTTCACTGAAGAATCTTTCTTT
TRBJ1-1	.	.	TRBV27	CASSLTDYTEAFF	TGTGCCAGCAGTTTGACTGATTACACTGAAGCTTTCTTT
TRBJ1-1	.	.	TRBV11-2	CASSLTRDTEAFF	TGTGCCAGCAGCCTTACCCGGGACACTGAAGCTTTCTTT
TRBJ2-7	few	TRBD1	TRBV6-1	CASSPGQVLEQYF	TGTGCCAGCAGTCCAGGACAGGTTTTAGAGCAGTACTTC
TRBJ1-2	medium-sized	.	TRBV6-1	CASARGDGYTF	TGTGCCAGCGCACGGGGTGATGGCTACACCTTC
TRBJ2-5	medium-sized	.	TRBV24-1	CATARSLGETQYF	TGTGCCACCGCCCGAAGTTTAGGAGAGACCCAGTACTTC
TRBJ1-3	medium-sized	.	TRBV10-3	CAIRGSDKGHTIYF	TGTGCCATTCGGGGTTCGGACAAGGGTCACACCATATATTTT
TRBJ1-2	many	.	TRBV4-1	CASSQDQTGSNGYTF	TGCGCCAGCAGCCAAGATCAAACAGGGAGTAACGGCTACACCTTC
TRBJ1-2	few	TRBD1	TRBV6-5	CASSYSTGPLYGYTF	TGTGCCAGCAGTTACTCGACAGGGCCCCTCTATGGCTACACCTTC
TRBJ1-6	.	TRBD1	TRBV3-1	CASSQPQGAASPLHF	TGTGCCAGCAGCCAGCCCCAGGGGGCGGCTTCACCCCTCCACTTT
TRBJ2-3	.	.	TRBV7-3	CASSLVSTGTDTQYF	TGTGCCAGCAGCTTAGTCTCAACCGGGACGGATACGCAGTATTTT
TRBJ1-1	large	TRBD1	TRBV6-1	CASQGGITRWDTEAFF	TGTGCCAGCCAGGGGGGGATTACCCGCTGGGACACTGAAGCTTTCTTT
TRBJ2-1	once	.	TRBV5-1	CASRRGQDNEQFF	TGCGCCAGCAGGAGGGGCCAGGACAATGAGCAGTTCTTC
TRBJ2-5	.	.	TRBV6-2/TRBV6-3	CASSFWMDPETQYF	TGTGCCAGCAGTTTCTGGATGGACCCAGAGACCCAGTACTTC
TRBJ2-5	many	TRBD1	TRBV7-8	CASSSTGGRETQYF	TGTGCCAGCAGCTCCACAGGGGGAAGGGAGACCCAGTACTTC
TRBJ2-1	.	.	TRBV6-1	CASSEQINEQFF	TGTGCCAGCAGTGAACAAATAAATGAGCAGTTCTTC
TRBJ2-7	once	.	TRBV7-2	CASSLGLSSYEQYF	TGTGCCAGCAGCTTAGGCCTGAGCTCCTACGAGCAGTACTTC
TRBJ1-3	many	.	TRBV4-2	CASSQDGQGSFSKGNTIYF	TGTGCCAGCAGCCAAGATGGGCAGGGGTCCTTCTCGAAAGGAAACACCATATATTTT
TRBJ2-1	medium-sized	.	TRBV29-1	CSVGGETNEQFF	TGCAGCGTTGGGGGTGAGACCAATGAGCAGTTCTTC
TRBJ2-7	few	TRBD1	TRBV27	CASRYGQGDEQYF	TGTGCCAGCAGGTATGGACAGGGAGACGAGCAGTACTTC
TRBJ2-2	few	TRBD2	TRBV6-4	CASSRSGEGMNTGELFF	TGTGCCAGCAGCAGGTCTGGGGAGGGGATGAACACCGGGGAGCTGTTTTTT
TRBJ1-2	few	TRBD1	TRBV19	CASSRQGIVGYTF	TGTGCCAGTAGTAGACAGGGGATTGTAGGCTACACCTTC
TRBJ1-2	large	.	TRBV6-2/TRBV6-3	CASTHRGFGNYGYTF	TGTGCCAGCACCCATCGGGGGTTCGGGAACTATGGCTACACCTTC
TRBJ2-7	few	TRBD1	TRBV6-1	CASWQAVQGFALYEQYF	TGTGCCAGCTGGCAAGCCGTACAGGGGTTTGCATTATACGAGCAGTACTTC
TRBJ2-7	.	.	TRBV4-1	CASSQDRGAYEQYF	TGCGCCAGCAGCCAAGATAGAGGGGCATACGAGCAGTACTTC
TRBJ2-1	large	TRBD2	TRBV12-3/TRBV12-4	CASRPRGGHNEQFF	TGTGCCAGCAGGCCGCGGGGGGGCCACAATGAGCAGTTCTTC
TRBJ1-5	.	.	TRBV19	CASKMGSLDNNQPQHF	TGTGCCAGCAAAATGGGAAGTCTTGATAACAATCAGCCCCAGCATTTT